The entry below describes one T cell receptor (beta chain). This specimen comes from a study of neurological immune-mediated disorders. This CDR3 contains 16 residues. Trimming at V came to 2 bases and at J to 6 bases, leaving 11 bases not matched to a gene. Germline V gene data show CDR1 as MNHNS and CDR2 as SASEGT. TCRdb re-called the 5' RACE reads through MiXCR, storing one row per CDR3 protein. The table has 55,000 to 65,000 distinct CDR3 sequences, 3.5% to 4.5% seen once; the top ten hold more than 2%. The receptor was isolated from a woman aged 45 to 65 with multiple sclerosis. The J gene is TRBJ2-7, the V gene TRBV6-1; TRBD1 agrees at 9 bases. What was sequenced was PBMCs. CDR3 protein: CASSERAGQGTREQYF. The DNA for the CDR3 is TGTGCCAGCAGTGAAAGGGCGGGACAGGGTACGCGCGAGCAGTACTTC.